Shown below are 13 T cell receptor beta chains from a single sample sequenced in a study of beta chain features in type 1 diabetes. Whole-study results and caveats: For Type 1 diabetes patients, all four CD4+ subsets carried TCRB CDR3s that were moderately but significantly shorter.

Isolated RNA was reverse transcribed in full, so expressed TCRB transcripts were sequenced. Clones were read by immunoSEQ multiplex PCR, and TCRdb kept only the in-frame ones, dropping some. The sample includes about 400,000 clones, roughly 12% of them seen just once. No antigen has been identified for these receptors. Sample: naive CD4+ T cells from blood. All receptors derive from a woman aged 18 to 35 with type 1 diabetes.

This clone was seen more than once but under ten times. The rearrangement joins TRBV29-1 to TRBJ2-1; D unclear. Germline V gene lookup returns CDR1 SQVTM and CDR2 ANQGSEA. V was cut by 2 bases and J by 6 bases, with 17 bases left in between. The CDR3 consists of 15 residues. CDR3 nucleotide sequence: TGCAGCGTTGAACCGACTCGGTCTTTTGGCAATGAGCAGTTCTTC. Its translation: CSVEPTRSFGNEQFF.

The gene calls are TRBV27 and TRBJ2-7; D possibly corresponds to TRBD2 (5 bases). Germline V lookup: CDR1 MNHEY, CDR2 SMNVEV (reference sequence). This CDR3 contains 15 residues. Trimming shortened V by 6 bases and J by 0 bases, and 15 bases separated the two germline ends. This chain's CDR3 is CASSYGVSGSYEQYF. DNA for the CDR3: TGTGCCAGCAGCTACGGGGTTTCGGGCTCCTACGAGCAGTACTTC.

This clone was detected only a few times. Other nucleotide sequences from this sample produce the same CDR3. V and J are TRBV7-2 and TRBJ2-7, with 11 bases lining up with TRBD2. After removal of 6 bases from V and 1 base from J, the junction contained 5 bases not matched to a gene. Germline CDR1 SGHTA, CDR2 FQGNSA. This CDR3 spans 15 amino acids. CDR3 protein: CASSLTSGGSYEQYF. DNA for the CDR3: TGTGCCAGCAGTCTAACTAGCGGGGGATCCTACGAGCAGTACTTC.

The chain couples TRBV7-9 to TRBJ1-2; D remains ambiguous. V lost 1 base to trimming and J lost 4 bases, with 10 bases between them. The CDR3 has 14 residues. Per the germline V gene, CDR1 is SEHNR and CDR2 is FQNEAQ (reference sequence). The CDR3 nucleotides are TGTGCCAGCAGCTTAGAGAGGGTGGCCTATGGCTACACCTTC. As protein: CASSLERVAYGYTF.

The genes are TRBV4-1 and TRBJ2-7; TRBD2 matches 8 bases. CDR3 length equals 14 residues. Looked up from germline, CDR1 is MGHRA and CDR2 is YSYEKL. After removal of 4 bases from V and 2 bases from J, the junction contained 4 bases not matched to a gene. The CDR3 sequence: CASSPGGGPYEQYF. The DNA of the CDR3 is TGCGCCAGCAGCCCAGGCGGGGGGCCCTACGAGCAGTACTTC.

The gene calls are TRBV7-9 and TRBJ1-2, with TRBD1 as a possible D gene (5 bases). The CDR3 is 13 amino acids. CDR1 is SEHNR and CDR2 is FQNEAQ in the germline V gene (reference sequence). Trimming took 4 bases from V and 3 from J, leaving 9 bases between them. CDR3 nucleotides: TGTGCCAGCAGCTCTGACAGACACTATGGCTACACCTTC. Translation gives CASSSDRHYGYTF.

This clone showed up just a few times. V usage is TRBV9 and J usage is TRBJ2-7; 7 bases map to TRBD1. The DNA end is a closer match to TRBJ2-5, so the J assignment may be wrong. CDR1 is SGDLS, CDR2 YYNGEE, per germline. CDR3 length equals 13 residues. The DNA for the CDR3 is TGTGCCAGCAGTAGGGACAGCCAAGAGACCCAGTACTTC. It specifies CASSRDSQETQYF.

DNA for the CDR3: TGCGCCAGCAGCCAAGATGCGACAGGGGTTAATTCACCCCTCCACTTT. This encodes CASSQDATGVNSPLHF. V usage is TRBV4-3 and J usage is TRBJ1-6; 8 bases match TRBD1. V was clipped by 0 bases and J by 6 bases; unmatched bases: 4. Germline values: CDR1 LGHNA, CDR2 YSLEER. This CDR3 has 16 residues.

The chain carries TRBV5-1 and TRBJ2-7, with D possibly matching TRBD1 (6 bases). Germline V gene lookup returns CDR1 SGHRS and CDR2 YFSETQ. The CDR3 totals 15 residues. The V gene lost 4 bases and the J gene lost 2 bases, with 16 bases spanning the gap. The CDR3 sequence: CASSLAQGSTYEQYF. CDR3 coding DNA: TGCGCCAGCAGCCTAGCACAGGGATCTACCTACGAGCAGTACTTC.

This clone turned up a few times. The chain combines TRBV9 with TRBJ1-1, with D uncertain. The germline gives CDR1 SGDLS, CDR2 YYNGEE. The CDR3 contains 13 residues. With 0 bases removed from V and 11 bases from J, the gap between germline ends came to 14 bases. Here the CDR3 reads CASSVASNSGAFF. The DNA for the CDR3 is TGTGCCAGCAGCGTAGCCTCCAACAGTGGGGCTTTCTTT. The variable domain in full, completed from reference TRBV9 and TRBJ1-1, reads DSGVTQTPKHLITATGQRVTLRCSPRSGDLSVYWYQQSLDQGLQFLIQYYNGEERAKGNILERFSAQQFPDLHSELNLSSLELGDSALYFCASSVASNSGAFFGQGTRLTVV.

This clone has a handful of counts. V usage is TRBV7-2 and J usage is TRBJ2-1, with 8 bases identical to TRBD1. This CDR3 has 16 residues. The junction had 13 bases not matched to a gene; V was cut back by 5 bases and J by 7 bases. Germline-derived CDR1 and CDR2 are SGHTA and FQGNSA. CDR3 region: CASSEHGQGFKNEQFF. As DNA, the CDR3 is TGTGCCAGCAGCGAGCACGGACAGGGATTTAAGAATGAGCAGTTCTTC.

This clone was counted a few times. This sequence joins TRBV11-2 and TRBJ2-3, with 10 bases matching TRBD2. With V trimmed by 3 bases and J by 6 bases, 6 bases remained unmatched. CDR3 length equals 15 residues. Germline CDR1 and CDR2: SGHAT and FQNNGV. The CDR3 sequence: CASSFSGGAADTQYF. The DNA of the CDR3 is TGTGCCAGCAGCTTCAGCGGGGGGGCCGCGGATACGCAGTATTTT.

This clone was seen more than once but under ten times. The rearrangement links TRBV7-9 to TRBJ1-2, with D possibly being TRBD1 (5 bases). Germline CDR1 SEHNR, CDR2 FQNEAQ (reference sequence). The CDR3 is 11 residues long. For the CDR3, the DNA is TGTGCGATTAAAAGGGGCTATGGCTACACCTTC. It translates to CAIKRGYGYTF.